This T cell receptor beta chain was obtained from a study of neurological immune-mediated disorders. Points from the study as a whole: No expanded-clone CDR3 amino acid sequence recurred across subjects, suggesting private TCR-beta repertoires.

Time point meaning: longitudinal time-point 3. Unsorted libraries were prepared from 2 million PBMCs held at -80 C. Trimming removed 1 base from V and 0 bases from J, with 10 bases in between. Germline V gene data show CDR1 as SGHDN and CDR2 as FVKESK. CDR3 size: 17 residues. 5'RACE with 10-nucleotide random UMIs generated the cDNA. From 15-18 subjects, each sequencing run yielded over 170 million TCR-beta sequences. TCRdb re-called the 5' RACE reads through MiXCR, storing one row per CDR3 protein. The sample holds fewer than 110,000 distinct CDR3 sequences; 10% to 13% are singletons and the top ten take 3.1%. This clonotype has ten or more counts. The antigen remains unidentified.

The sample was PBMCs. The clonotype originates from a female donor with HTLV-1-associated myelopathy (HAM/TSP). This rearrangement joins TRBV14 to TRBJ2-6; D gene ambiguous. In nucleotides, the CDR3 is TGTGCCAGCAGCCAAGTTCTAAGGAACTCTGGGGCCAACGTCCTGACTTTC. Residues: CASSQVLRNSGANVLTF.